These 2 T cell receptor delta chains came from one sample sequenced in a study of gamma-delta T cells after stem cell transplantation. TCRdb reapplied CATT to the RT-PCR reads. The sample has 2,000 to 3,000 delta-chain clones; over 2.5% are singletons. The sequenced sample consisted of gamma-delta T cells. The source is a human donor. It is not recorded whose cells these are; they may come from a transplant donor.

This clone came up a few times. This is likely an artifact of a read error, given a far larger clone one base away. Other DNA sequences in the sample encode the same CDR3. The V call is TRDV2, the J call TRDJ1, with 12 bases fitting TRDD3. V shed 3 bases and J 0 bases; nucleotides not matched to a gene: 13. Looked up from germline, CDR1 is GEAIGNYY and CDR2 is EKD. CDR3 length: 19 residues. This CDR3 is CACDAVLGDTKGYTDKLIF. CDR3 nucleotides: TGTGCCTGTGACGCTGTGCTGGGGGATACGAAGGGGTACACCGATAAACTCATCTTT.

V gene TRDV2 combines with J gene TRDJ1, with a tentative D call TRDD3 (5 bases). V dropped 3 bases and J dropped 2 bases, with 12 bases sitting between them. CDR1 and CDR2 from the germline V gene are GEAIGNYY and EKD. CDR3 length: 14 amino acids. CDR3 nucleotide sequence: TGTGCCTGTGACCCGATCATGGGGACCGATAAACTCATCTTT. Residues: CACDPIMGTDKLIF.